The 21 T cell receptor beta chains given below trace back to one sample, sequenced in a study of shared clonotypes between healthy human individuals. TCRdb's copy holds only in-frame clones and misses some; the assay was immunoSEQ multiplex PCR. The sample consists of about 590,000 clones, about 95% of them appearing once. As defined, naive CD8 cells were CD45RO-negative and positively selected for CCR7, with terminally differentiated effector memory CD45RA+ cells excluded. What was sequenced was naive CD8+ T cells sorted from blood. The source of these receptors is a woman in her twenties or thirties in good health.

The V call is TRBV28, the J call TRBJ2-5; no clear D gene. Germline V CDR1 and CDR2: MDHEN, SYDVKM. This CDR3 is 12 amino acids long. Trimming took 7 bases from V and 1 from J, leaving 7 bases between them. DNA for the CDR3: TGTGCCAGCAATGGCGTCCAAGAGACCCAGTACTTC. Translated: CASNGVQETQYF.

The chain combines TRBV15 with TRBJ2-7; TRBD2 matches at 7 bases. The CDR3 consists of 15 residues. The V segment lost 0 bases and the J segment 3 bases; nucleotides outside the gene matches: 5. The germline V gene has CDR1 LNHNV and CDR2 YYDKDF (reference sequence). Here the CDR3 DNA reads TGTGCCACCAGCAGAGACGGGGGGAGTTACTACGAGCAGTACTTC. This encodes CATSRDGGSYYEQYF.

This sequence joins TRBV9 and TRBJ2-2, with D perhaps matching TRBD2 (5 bases). CDR3 length: 14 amino acids. Germline CDR1 and CDR2: SGDLS and YYNGEE. Trimming shortened V by 4 bases and J by 5 bases, and 12 bases separated the two germline ends. The CDR3 is CASSPSIATGELFF. CDR3 nucleotide sequence: TGTGCCAGCAGCCCATCAATAGCGACCGGGGAGCTGTTTTTT.

V is TRBV7-9 and J is TRBJ2-7; 7 positions agree with TRBD2. Germline CDR1 reads SEHNR; CDR2 reads FQNEAQ (reference sequence). The V and J ends lost 3 bases and 2 bases, in that order; junction bases with no gene match: 7. The CDR3 contains 15 residues. CDR3 protein: CASSLLLAATYEQYF. CDR3 nucleotides: TGTGCCAGCAGCTTGTTGCTAGCGGCTACCTACGAGCAGTACTTC.

The chain is built from TRBV11-2 and TRBJ2-7; TRBD2 matches 7 bases. V dropped 2 bases and J dropped 0; count of bases not matched to a gene: 13. The length of the CDR3 is 18 residues. Germline CDR1 reads SGHAT; CDR2 reads FQNNGV. CDR3 amino acids: CASSLNPSGGVASYEQYF. CDR3 DNA: TGTGCCAGCAGCTTAAACCCGTCTGGGGGGGTCGCCTCCTACGAGCAGTACTTC.

The chain combines TRBV4-1 with TRBJ2-1, with D possibly called TRBD1 or TRBD2 (8 bases each). The V end lost 5 bases, the J end lost 0 bases, and 26 bases lay between the germline ends. This CDR3 has 20 amino acids. CDR1 MGHRA and CDR2 YSYEKL come from the germline V gene. CDR3 sequence reads: CASSTGGSGSPLNSYNEQFF. In DNA form, the CDR3 reads TGCGCCAGCAGCACAGGGGGAAGCGGGAGTCCCCTCAACTCCTACAATGAGCAGTTCTTC.

J is TRBJ1-2 and V is TRBV19; 10 bases fit TRBD1. The germline gives CDR1 LNHDA, CDR2 SQIVND (reference sequence). The CDR3 sequence is 20 residues long. V was pared by 9 bases and J by 3 bases, with 25 bases of the junction left unmatched. The CDR3 protein is CASQGLAPGTGAAQYYGYTF. As DNA, the CDR3 is TGTGCCAGCCAAGGATTGGCCCCCGGGACAGGGGCCGCCCAGTACTATGGCTACACCTTC.

The V call is TRBV7-9, the J call TRBJ2-3; TRBD2 agrees at 8 bases. Germline V CDR1 and CDR2: SEHNR, FQNEAQ (reference sequence). The CDR3 length is 16 residues. V shed 8 bases, J shed 3 bases, and the junction held 13 bases outside the gene matches. In DNA form, the CDR3 reads TGTGCCAGCCACACCCGGGAGGGGCGCGGGACAGATACGCAGTATTTT. This gives the protein CASHTREGRGTDTQYF.

On this clone itself: The junction shows a germline mismatch at one end, possibly a read error. This sequence joins TRBV2 and TRBJ1-1, with no clear D. The V gene's germline CDR1 is SNHLY and CDR2 FYNNEI. The CDR3 is made up of 12 amino acids. The CDR3 coding sequence is TGTGCCAGCAGGGAAGCACGGCCTGAAGCTTTCTTT. It encodes CASREARPEAFF.

This chain joins TRBV7-2 and TRBJ2-7, with TRBD2 matching over 8 bases. CDR3 length: 15 residues. Losses at the gene ends were 5 bases for V and 3 bases for J; bases not matched to a gene: 9. Germline V lookup: CDR1 SGHTA, CDR2 FQGNSA. For the CDR3, the DNA is TGTGCCAGCAGCCTCAGCGGGAGCAGGGTCTACGAGCAGTACTTC. Translation gives CASSLSGSRVYEQYF. Variable domain in full (rest from reference TRBV7-2 and TRBJ2-7): GAGVSQSPSNKVTEKGKDVELRCDPISGHTALYWYRQSLGQGLEFLIYFQGNSAPDKSGLPSDRFSAERTGGSVSTLTIQRTQQEDSAVYLCASSLSGSRVYEQYFGPGTRLTVT.

This rearrangement joins TRBV28 to TRBJ1-4, with no clear D. Trimming cost V 3 bases and J 1 base, with 6 bases left between them. This CDR3 is built from 14 residues. CDR1 and CDR2 from the germline V gene are MDHEN and SYDVKM. This CDR3 is CASSFDLTNEKLFF. CDR3 coding DNA: TGTGCCAGCAGTTTTGACCTAACTAATGAAAAACTGTTTTTT.

The chain has TRBV2 and TRBJ1-1, with TRBD1 as a possible D gene (5 bases). CDR3 length equals 11 residues. Germline CDR1 is SNHLY and CDR2 is FYNNEI. The ends were cut back, 6 bases at V and 5 bases at J, with 7 bases in the middle. As DNA, the CDR3 is TGTGCCAGCAGGGGGGGTACTGAAGCTTTCTTT. Translating gives CASRGGTEAFF.

This chain uses TRBV28 with TRBJ2-5; D gene ambiguous. The J call may not be correct, given that the DNA end is closer to TRBJ2-7. Germline CDR1 reads MDHEN; CDR2 reads SYDVKM. The CDR3 is 16 residues long. The CDR3 protein is CASSFQVQASNYEQYF. The DNA of the CDR3 is TGTGCCAGCAGTTTTCAGGTTCAGGCTTCAAACTACGAGCAGTACTTC.

The chain carries TRBV5-1 and TRBJ2-3; D may be TRBD2 (5 bases). The CDR3 has 12 residues. V lost 5 bases, J lost 5 bases, and 9 bases lay in between. The germline CDR1 and CDR2 sequences are SGHRS and YFSETQ. The CDR3 sequence: CASRERLDTQYF. The CDR3 DNA is TGCGCCAGCAGAGAGCGGTTAGATACGCAGTATTTT.

The chain uses TRBV29-1 and TRBJ2-1, with TRBD2 matching 13 bases. The V segment lost 5 bases and the J segment 1 base; nucleotides outside the gene matches: 14. The CDR3 is made up of 19 amino acids. Germline lookup yields CDR1 SQVTM and CDR2 ANQGSEA. CDR3 region: CSVIVGLAGTFISYNEQFF. CDR3 nucleotides: TGCAGCGTTATCGTGGGACTAGCGGGAACCTTTATATCCTACAATGAGCAGTTCTTC.

The rearrangement joins TRBV6-6 to TRBJ1-4; 9 bases match TRBD1. Germline V gene lookup returns CDR1 MNHNY and CDR2 SVGAGI (reference sequence). The CDR3 is 15 residues long. V lost 6 bases to trimming and J lost 8 bases; unmatched junction nucleotides: 10. Here the CDR3 reads CASRVEDRGSEKLFF. As DNA, the CDR3 is TGTGCCAGCAGAGTGGAGGACAGGGGAAGCGAAAAACTGTTTTTT.

The chain combines TRBV7-2 with TRBJ2-7; D gene unclear. The CDR3 sequence is 17 residues long. Trimming cost V 5 bases and J 4 bases, with 24 bases left between them. Germline V gene sequence: CDR1 SGHTA, CDR2 FQGNSA. The CDR3 spells CASSPPLWGLSPYEQYF. As DNA, the CDR3 is TGTGCCAGCAGCCCTCCCCTCTGGGGTCTATCCCCTTACGAGCAGTACTTC.

The chain joins TRBV7-9 to TRBJ2-7; no clear D. The V gene lost 4 bases and the J gene lost 2 bases, with 12 bases spanning the gap. Looked up from germline, CDR1 is SEHNR and CDR2 is FQNEAQ (reference sequence). This CDR3 has 14 residues. This CDR3 is CASSSPDVAYEQYF. The CDR3 nucleotides read TGTGCCAGCAGCTCCCCGGACGTCGCCTACGAGCAGTACTTC.

The chain combines TRBV19 with TRBJ1-5; D gene ambiguous. With 5 bases removed from V and 6 bases from J, the gap between germline ends came to 14 bases. There are 14 residues in the CDR3. Per germline, CDR1 LNHDA and CDR2 SQIVND (reference sequence). CDR3 region: CASSPTGEVQPQHF. CDR3 nucleotides: TGTGCCAGTAGTCCCACCGGGGAGGTTCAGCCCCAGCATTTT.

This chain joins TRBV5-5 and TRBJ2-5, with D perhaps matching TRBD1 or TRBD2 (5 bases each). V was pared by 4 bases and J by 3 bases, with 16 bases between. Germline CDR1 reads SGHKS; CDR2 reads YYEKEE (reference sequence). CDR3 length: 15 amino acids. CDR3 nucleotide sequence: TGTGCCAGCAGCCCGTCGGGGCAGGGTGAAGAGACCCAGTACTTC. The encoded protein is CASSPSGQGEETQYF. The full variable domain, in which reference TRBV5-5 and TRBJ2-5 provide the parts outside the CDR3, is DAGVTQSPTHLIKTRGQQVTLRCSPISGHKSVSWYQQVLGQGPQFIFQYYEKEERGRGNFPDRFSARQFPNYSSELNVNALLLGDSALYLCASSPSGQGEETQYFGPGTRLLVL.

This clone came up once. V and J are TRBV19 and TRBJ2-1; 7 positions match TRBD2. The CDR3 sequence is 16 residues long. Germline V gene sequence: CDR1 LNHDA, CDR2 SQIVND (reference sequence). Trimming at V came to 5 bases and at J to 7 bases, leaving 14 bases not matched to a gene. The CDR3 bases are TGTGCCAGTAGTGTCAAGGGAGGGGCAACTTGGAATGAGCAGTTCTTC. Translating it yields CASSVKGGATWNEQFF.